Described below is a single TCR beta chain sequence and its context. Enrolled through a virtual design, the participants were between roughly 18 and 95 years of age and came from 24 US areas. Exposed participants encountered a COVID-19 case during the 2 weeks preceding study entry. Assay used: immunoSEQ multiplex PCR; TCRdb lists only in-frame clones, some missing. The profile shows approximately 300,000 clones, roughly 85% of them singletons. CDR3 length equals 14 residues. V was cut by 8 bases and J by 0 bases, with 11 bases left in between. CDR1 and CDR2 from the germline V gene are MNHEY and SMNVEV (reference sequence). This entry comes from a study of blood T cell repertoires in COVID-19. Study context: Acute-phase and convalescent COVID-19 samples originated in the United States, Italy and Spain.

This receptor was taken from a young woman who had been exposed to COVID-19. This chain uses TRBV27 with TRBJ1-3; perhaps TRBD1 as D (5 bases). Sequenced material: PBMCs or T cells enriched from blood (not recorded which). The CDR3 loop is CASAPGLSGNTIYF. CDR3 sequence (DNA): TGTGCCAGCGCTCCAGGGCTCTCTGGAAACACCATATATTTT.